These T cell receptor beta chains were read from a single sample in a study of identical twins. TCRdb recomputed calls from the 5' RACE reads with MiXCR, one row per CDR3 protein. The sample includes about 890,000 distinct CDR3 sequences, over 9% of them seen just once. The sample was also linked to a second study, of yellow fever vaccine responses in identical twins.

Sequenced material: PBMCs. These receptors all come from a woman between 18 and 29 years old in good health. CDR3s include the opening cysteine and the closing phenylalanine or tryptophan. D genes are given only for firm matches. A row's size may be missing; if present it is once, few, many or a size class.

D: .; size: few; V: TRBV15; J: TRBJ2-4; DNA: TGTGCCACCATGCTTAGGCGCCCCGGGTGGGGGAACATTCAGTACTTC; CDR3: CATMLRRPGWGNIQYF
D: .; size: few; V: TRBV6-4; J: TRBJ1-6; DNA: TGTGCCAGCAGTGACCAGAGGGGTCAGGCGAATTCACCCCTCCACTTT; CDR3: CASSDQRGQANSPLHF
D: .; size: .; V: TRBV20-1; J: TRBJ2-5; DNA: TGCAGTGCCCCGATGATGGAGACCCAGTACTTC; CDR3: CSAPMMETQYF
D: .; size: .; V: TRBV24-1; J: TRBJ1-1; DNA: TGTGCCACCAGTGATCGCAGGGGTTCTGAAGCTTTCTTT; CDR3: CATSDRRGSEAFF
D: TRBD2; size: .; V: TRBV5-1; J: TRBJ2-7; DNA: TGCGCCAGCAGCACCCGGGACTACTCCTACGAGCAGTACTTC; CDR3: CASSTRDYSYEQYF
D: .; size: .; V: TRBV2; J: TRBJ1-2; DNA: TGTGCCAGCAGTGTCGCCAGCTTTTATGGCTACACCTTC; CDR3: CASSVASFYGYTF
D: .; size: few; V: TRBV7-2; J: TRBJ2-1; DNA: TGTGCCAGCAGTCTTATCGGGGGCCAGAATGAGCAGTTCTTC; CDR3: CASSLIGGQNEQFF
D: TRBD1; size: few; V: TRBV3-1; J: TRBJ1-2; DNA: TGTGCCAGCAGCCAAGATGCGGCAGGGGGCTATGGCTACACCTTC; CDR3: CASSQDAAGGYGYTF
D: .; size: many; V: TRBV29-1; J: TRBJ1-1; DNA: TGCAGCGTTGCCCCCACCGACGGTACTGAAGCTTTCTTT; CDR3: CSVAPTDGTEAFF
D: .; size: few; V: TRBV6-1; J: TRBJ2-1; DNA: TGTGCCAGCAGTGTTCATCGACAGTTCAATGAGCAGTTCTTC; CDR3: CASSVHRQFNEQFF
D: .; size: many; V: TRBV29-1; J: TRBJ2-3; DNA: TGCAGCGTTGAAGATCTCCCCCGGGATACGCAGTATTTT; CDR3: CSVEDLPRDTQYF
D: TRBD1; size: many; V: TRBV5-1; J: TRBJ2-1; DNA: TGCGCCTCCCAGGGGACAGGGTACAATGAGCAGTTCTTC; CDR3: CASQGTGYNEQFF
D: .; size: few; V: TRBV12-3/TRBV12-4; J: TRBJ2-1; DNA: TGTGCCAGCAGCCGGGACCACGCAGAGCAGTTCTTC; CDR3: CASSRDHAEQFF
D: TRBD2; size: few; V: TRBV3-1; J: TRBJ2-1; DNA: TGTGCCAGCAGCCGCCGTTGGGTAGCGGGAGGGGTGGCCTACAATGAGCAGTTCTTC; CDR3: CASSRRWVAGGVAYNEQFF
D: .; size: many; V: TRBV4-1; J: TRBJ1-1; DNA: TGCGCCAGCAGCCAACCCTGGAAGACAGGTGAAGCTTTCTTT; CDR3: CASSQPWKTGEAFF
D: TRBD1; size: few; V: TRBV5-1; J: TRBJ1-1; DNA: TGCGCCAGCATGACAGGGGGCCCGAACACTGAAGCTTTCTTT; CDR3: CASMTGGPNTEAFF
D: .; size: many; V: TRBV20-1; J: TRBJ1-2; DNA: TGCAGTGCCCGACCTAACTATGGCTACACCTTC; CDR3: CSARPNYGYTF
D: TRBD1; size: many; V: TRBV27; J: TRBJ1-2; DNA: TGTGCCAGCAGTTTATATCCGGGGACAGGGCTCGGCTACACCTTC; CDR3: CASSLYPGTGLGYTF